These 20 T cell receptor beta chains were sequenced from one sample in a study of cytomegalovirus exposure and HLA in healthy donors. 13 Jbeta primers and 60 Vbeta primers were used for the PCR. Clones were sequenced by immunoSEQ multiplex PCR, and TCRdb holds only the in-frame ones, with some missing. Among about 120,000 clones, about 79% were seen once, and the ten largest hold around 4.5%. The specimen was PBMCs. All receptors come from a man younger than 40 in good health and CMV-seropositive.

This chain joins TRBV4-2 and TRBJ1-1; D is unresolved. Germline-derived CDR1 and CDR2 are LGHNA and YNFKEQ. This CDR3 comprises 15 residues. V lost 0 bases and J lost 5, with 13 bases in between. The CDR3 DNA is TGTGCCAGCAGCCAAGATAGACGGAGATCGACTGAAGCTTTCTTT. Protein: CASSQDRRRSTEAFF.

The V call is TRBV7-2, the J call TRBJ1-1; maybe TRBD1 (5 bases). V was cut by 5 bases and J by 4 bases, with 17 bases left in between. Per germline, CDR1 SGHTA and CDR2 FQGNSA. There are 15 residues in the CDR3. Here the CDR3 reads CASSRSGGAGTEAFF. The CDR3 bases are TGTGCCAGCAGCCGCTCGGGAGGGGCTGGCACTGAAGCTTTCTTT.

This clone was detected only a few times. J is TRBJ2-7 and V is TRBV6-6; D is uncertain. This CDR3 is built from 13 residues. Germline lookup yields CDR1 MNHNY and CDR2 SVGAGI (reference sequence). Trimming cost V 2 bases and J 8 bases, with 13 bases left between them. CDR3 sequence reads: CASSYPGLSKQYF. CDR3 coding DNA: TGTGCCAGCAGTTACCCCGGTCTATCTAAGCAGTACTTC.

This clone appeared once. The chain is built from TRBV28 and TRBJ1-1; possible D gene TRBD1, 5 bases. Between the trimmed V and J ends, which lost 5 bases and 0 bases, there was a span of 16 bases. Germline V gives CDR1 MDHEN, CDR2 SYDVKM. The CDR3 spans 16 residues. CDR3 bases: TGTGCCAGCAGTCCTTCGACAGCCCAAATGAACACTGAAGCTTTCTTT. Translation gives CASSPSTAQMNTEAFF.

The chain couples TRBV2 to TRBJ2-7; possibly TRBD2 for D (5 bases). Germline CDR1 is SNHLY and CDR2 is FYNNEI. With 8 bases removed from V and 0 bases from J, the gap between germline ends came to 11 bases. This CDR3 has 13 residues. This CDR3 reads CASANRDSYEQYF. The CDR3 nucleotides are TGTGCCAGCGCAAACCGGGACTCCTACGAGCAGTACTTC.

The rearrangement uses TRBV7-6 and TRBJ2-3; D may be TRBD2 (6 bases). The CDR3 loop spans 16 amino acids. Germline CDR1 and CDR2: SGHVS and FNYEAQ. The V end lost 4 bases, the J end lost 2 bases, and 16 bases lay between the germline ends. This CDR3 reads CASSSPGTGFTDTQYF. CDR3 DNA sequence: TGTGCCAGCAGCTCGCCCGGGACTGGCTTCACAGATACGCAGTATTTT.

The chain combines TRBV28 with TRBJ1-2; D is undetermined. Germline V gives CDR1 MDHEN, CDR2 SYDVKM. Trimming removed 3 bases from V and 7 bases from J, with 12 bases in between. CDR3 length: 13 residues. The CDR3 here is CASSFRFGFGYTF. The CDR3 bases are TGTGCCAGCAGTTTTCGGTTCGGGTTTGGCTACACCTTC.

The rearrangement joins TRBV6-6 to TRBJ2-7, with 8 bases matching TRBD2. V shed 8 bases, J shed 6 bases, and the junction held 3 bases outside the gene matches. The CDR3 loop spans 11 amino acids. CDR1 is MNHNY and CDR2 is SVGAGI in the germline V gene (reference sequence). CDR3 loop: CASFAGGEQYF. DNA of the CDR3: TGTGCCAGCTTTGCGGGGGGCGAGCAGTACTTC.

The chain has TRBV6-6 and TRBJ1-1, with 8 bases identical to TRBD1. CDR3 length: 12 amino acids. Trimming took 2 bases from V and 11 from J; bases not matched to a gene: 4. The germline V gene encodes CDR1 MNHNY and CDR2 SVGAGI (reference sequence). The CDR3 region has the DNA TGTGCCAGCAGTTACGGACAGGGTGAGGCTTTCTTT. Its protein product is CASSYGQGEAFF.

The rearrangement joins TRBV28 to TRBJ2-7; TRBD2 matches at 12 bases. Germline-derived CDR1 and CDR2 are MDHEN and SYDVKM. V was clipped by 1 base and J by 9 bases; unmatched bases: 4. This CDR3 region has 14 residues. CDR3 residues: CASSLSSGGARQYF. The CDR3 DNA reads TGTGCCAGCAGTTTATCTAGCGGGGGGGCCCGGCAGTACTTC. Full variable domain (outside the CDR3, taken from reference TRBV28 and TRBJ2-7): DVKVTQSSRYLVKRTGEKVFLECVQDMDHENMFWYRQDPGLGLRLIYFSYDVKMKEKGDIPEGYSVSREKKERFSLILESASTNQTSMYLCASSLSSGGARQYFGPGTRLTVT.

The rearrangement links TRBV4-2 to TRBJ1-1; TRBD1 is a possible D gene (6 bases). V was pared by 3 bases and J by 5 bases, with 19 bases between. Germline CDR1 reads LGHNA; CDR2 reads YNFKEQ. The CDR3 has 16 amino acids. CDR3 bases: TGTGCCAGCAGCCAGCGAAGGACAGCAGAGGGTACTGAAGCTTTCTTT. This translates into CASSQRRTAEGTEAFF.

The chain joins TRBV5-6 to TRBJ2-7; D is possibly TRBD2 (5 bases). Trimming took 3 bases from V and 2 from J, leaving 12 bases between them. CDR3 length: 14 residues. From germline, CDR1 is SGHDT and CDR2 YYEEEE. CDR3 DNA: TGTGCCAGCAGCTGGGATCTGCGGGCCTACGAGCAGTACTTC. It translates to CASSWDLRAYEQYF.

The V and J genes are TRBV19 and TRBJ1-2; 7 bases are shared with TRBD1. There are 13 residues in the CDR3. CDR1 is LNHDA, CDR2 SQIVND, per germline (reference sequence). V lost 7 bases and J lost 2; bases outside the gene matches: 4. The CDR3 protein is CASKRGRNYGYTF. CDR3 sequence (DNA): TGTGCCAGTAAGAGGGGGCGCAACTATGGCTACACCTTC.

The rearrangement joins TRBV6-1 to TRBJ1-2; 7 nucleotides match TRBD1. The CDR3 is 13 amino acids. The germline gives CDR1 MNHNS, CDR2 SASEGT. V shed 4 bases, J shed 5 bases, and the junction held 4 bases outside the gene matches. The CDR3 spells CASSVTGRYGYTF. The DNA of the CDR3 is TGTGCCAGCAGTGTGACAGGGCGGTATGGCTACACCTTC.

This rearrangement joins TRBV19 to TRBJ2-1, with a weak D call TRBD2 (5 bases). V lost 3 bases, J lost 2 bases, and 8 bases lay in between. The V gene's germline CDR1 is LNHDA and CDR2 SQIVND (reference sequence). This CDR3 is 14 amino acids long. CDR3 loop: CASSIGIPYNEQFF. The CDR3 region has the DNA TGTGCCAGTAGTATCGGGATCCCCTACAATGAGCAGTTCTTC.

This chain links TRBV5-1 with TRBJ1-2, with 7 bases that match TRBD1. Trimming at V came to 4 bases and at J to 5 bases, leaving 17 bases not matched to a gene. CDR3 length: 17 amino acids. The germline CDR1 and CDR2 sequences are SGHRS and YFSETQ. The CDR3 here is CASSQLTTRQGLYGYTF. CDR3 DNA: TGCGCCAGCAGCCAGTTGACAACTAGACAGGGCCTGTATGGCTACACCTTC. Together with reference TRBV5-1 and TRBJ1-2, the CDR3 gives the full variable domain: KAGVTQTPRYLIKTRGQQVTLSCSPISGHRSVSWYQQTPGQGLQFLFEYFSETQRNKGNFPGRFSGRQFSNSRSEMNVSTLELGDSALYLCASSQLTTRQGLYGYTFGSGTRLTVV.

The chain combines TRBV4-1 with TRBJ2-2, with 12 bases aligning to TRBD2. The CDR3 consists of 16 residues. CDR1 MGHRA and CDR2 YSYEKL come from the germline V gene. With 4 bases clipped from V and 8 bases from J, the junction kept 8 bases outside the gene matches. CDR3 sequence: CASSPGLAGPRGELFF. DNA of the CDR3: TGCGCCAGCAGCCCCGGACTAGCGGGACCTCGGGGGGAGCTGTTTTTT.

The chain carries TRBV2 and TRBJ2-3; 9 bases are shared with TRBD1. V lost 6 bases to trimming and J lost 5 bases; unmatched junction nucleotides: 6. This CDR3 has 14 residues. Germline lookup yields CDR1 SNHLY and CDR2 FYNNEI. The CDR3 protein is CASSVQGAQDTQYF. The CDR3 coding sequence is TGTGCCAGCAGCGTACAGGGGGCGCAAGATACGCAGTATTTT.

The chain couples TRBV27 to TRBJ2-1, with 7 positions matching TRBD1. CDR3 length equals 15 residues. The V gene end was trimmed by 6 bases and the J gene end by 7 bases; junction bases not matched to a gene: 12. The V gene's germline CDR1 is MNHEY and CDR2 SMNVEV (reference sequence). For the CDR3, the DNA is TGTGCCAGCAGCCCGACAGGGCTTTTAATTAATGAGCAGTTCTTC. Translation: CASSPTGLLINEQFF.

In nucleotides, the CDR3 is TGTGCCTGGAGTGTATACAGGGGGACTGAAGCTTTCTTT. Translating gives CAWSVYRGTEAFF. The chain has TRBV30 and TRBJ1-1; 8 bases fit TRBD1. Per germline, CDR1 GTSNPN and CDR2 SVGIG (reference sequence). The J segment lost 5 bases and the V segment lost 0 bases, leaving 2 bases of the junction unmatched. This CDR3 spans 13 amino acids. Full variable domain (remainder filled in from reference TRBV30 and TRBJ1-1): SQTIHQWPATLVQPVGSPLSLECTVEGTSNPNLYWYRQAAGRGLQLLFYSVGIGQISSEVPQNLSASRPQDRQFILSSKKLLLSDSGFYLCAWSVYRGTEAFFGQGTRLTVV.